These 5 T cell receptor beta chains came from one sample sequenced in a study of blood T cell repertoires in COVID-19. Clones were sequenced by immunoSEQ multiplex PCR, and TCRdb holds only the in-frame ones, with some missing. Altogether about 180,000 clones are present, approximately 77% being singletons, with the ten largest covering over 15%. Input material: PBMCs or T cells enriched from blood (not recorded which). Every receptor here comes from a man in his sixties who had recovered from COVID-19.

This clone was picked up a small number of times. CDR3 sequence reads: CASSPSGSGGYNEQFF. The CDR3 nucleotides are TGTGCCAGCAGCCCATCTGGGTCAGGGGGCTACAATGAGCAGTTCTTC. V is TRBV7-9 and J is TRBJ2-1, with TRBD1 identical over 7 bases. The ends lost 5 bases at V and 3 bases at J; junction bases unmatched: 10. The CDR3 totals 16 residues. Germline values: CDR1 SEHNR, CDR2 FQNEAQ (reference sequence).

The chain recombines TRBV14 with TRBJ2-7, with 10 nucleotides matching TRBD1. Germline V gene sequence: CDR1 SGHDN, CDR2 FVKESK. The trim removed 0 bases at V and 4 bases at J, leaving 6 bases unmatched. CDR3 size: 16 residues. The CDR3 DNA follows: TGTGCCAGCAGCCAAGATATCAGGACAGGGGGTTACGAGCAGTACTTC. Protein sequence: CASSQDIRTGGYEQYF.

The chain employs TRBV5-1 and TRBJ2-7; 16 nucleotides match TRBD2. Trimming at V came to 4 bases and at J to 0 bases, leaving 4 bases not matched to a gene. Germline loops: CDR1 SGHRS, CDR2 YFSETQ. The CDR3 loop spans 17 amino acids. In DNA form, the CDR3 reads TGCGCCAGCAGCGTGGGACTAGCGGGAGGGGGCTCCTACGAGCAGTACTTC. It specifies CASSVGLAGGGSYEQYF. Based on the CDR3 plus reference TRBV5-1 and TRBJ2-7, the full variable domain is KAGVTQTPRYLIKTRGQQVTLSCSPISGHRSVSWYQQTPGQGLQFLFEYFSETQRNKGNFPGRFSGRQFSNSRSEMNVSTLELGDSALYLCASSVGLAGGGSYEQYFGPGTRLTVT.

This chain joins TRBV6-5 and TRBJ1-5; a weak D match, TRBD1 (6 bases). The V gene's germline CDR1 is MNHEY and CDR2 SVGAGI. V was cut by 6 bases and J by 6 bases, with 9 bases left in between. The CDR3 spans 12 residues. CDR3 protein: CASSSGVQPQHF. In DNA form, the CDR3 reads TGTGCCAGCAGCTCAGGGGTTCAGCCCCAGCATTTT.

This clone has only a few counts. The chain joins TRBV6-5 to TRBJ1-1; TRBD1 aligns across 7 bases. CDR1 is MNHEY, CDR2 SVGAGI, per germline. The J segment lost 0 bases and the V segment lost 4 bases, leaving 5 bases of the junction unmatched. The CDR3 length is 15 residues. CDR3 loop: CASSSWDSLNTEAFF. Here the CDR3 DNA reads TGTGCCAGCAGTTCCTGGGACAGCTTGAACACTGAAGCTTTCTTT.